A single sample gave rise to the 28 T cell receptor beta chains below, sequenced in a study of T-cell reconstitution after alpha-beta-depleted transplantation in children. The TCRbeta library was prepared with unique molecular identifiers. MiXCR, applied by TCRdb to the PCR reads, yields one record per CDR3 protein. The sample records approximately 270,000 distinct CDR3 sequences, roughly a quarter being singletons. The sequencing used PBMCs, mostly from graft donor cells, collected 360 days after TCRalphabeta/CD19-depleted stem cell transplant. The receptors come from a female patient between 2 and 15 years old who had a stem cell transplant for congenital amegakaryocytic thrombocytopenia, so the T cells may come from the graft donor.

Only a few counts were recorded for this clonotype. V is TRBV7-2 and J is TRBJ2-5, with D unclear. In germline, CDR1 is SGHTA, CDR2 FQGNSA. Trimming cost V 2 bases and J 4 bases, with 8 bases left between them. The CDR3 totals 13 residues. Written as DNA, the CDR3 is TGTGCCAGCAGCTTAAGTGGCGCAGAGACCCAGTACTTC. Encoded protein: CASSLSGAETQYF.

The chain joins TRBV28 to TRBJ1-2; 7 nucleotides match TRBD1. Germline assignment: CDR1 MDHEN and CDR2 SYDVKM. This CDR3 region has 15 residues. Trimming took 4 bases from V and 3 from J; bases not matched to a gene: 8. The CDR3 nucleotides are TGTGCCAGCAGTTCAACAGGGGTGGGTGACTATGGCTACACCTTC. Its protein is CASSSTGVGDYGYTF.

J is TRBJ2-2 and V is TRBV14; D may be TRBD1 (6 bases). Germline CDR1 is SGHDN and CDR2 is FVKESK. The length of the CDR3 is 15 residues. Trimming removed 4 bases at V and 0 bases at J, with 9 bases between. This CDR3 is CASSPGTPNTGELFF. The CDR3 bases are TGTGCCAGCAGCCCCGGGACACCGAACACCGGGGAGCTGTTTTTT.

The rearrangement links TRBV7-2 to TRBJ2-3; 7 bases match TRBD2. The length of the CDR3 is 15 residues. Germline values: CDR1 SGHTA, CDR2 FQGNSA. The trim removed 2 bases at V and 3 bases at J, leaving 5 bases unmatched. CDR3 coding DNA: TGTGCCAGCAGCTTATACGGGGGGAGGACAGATACGCAGTATTTT. It translates to CASSLYGGRTDTQYF.

Comments on this clonotype: It may be a read error: a sequence one base away is much more abundant. The J gene is TRBJ1-1, the V gene TRBV5-5; D unclear. CDR1 and CDR2 from the germline V gene are SGHKS and YYEKEE (reference sequence). The CDR3 sequence is 12 residues long. The CDR3 DNA is TGTGCCGGCAGCCCTGGAACGGAAGAAGCTTTCTTT. It translates to CAGSPGTEEAFF.

The chain recombines TRBV12-3 or TRBV12-4 with TRBJ1-4; D is uncertain. This CDR3 comprises 14 residues. The V and J ends lost 0 bases and 10 bases respectively, with 12 bases between them. Here the CDR3 reads CASSLARMSRKLFF. DNA for the CDR3: TGTGCCAGCAGTTTAGCTCGGATGTCCCGAAAACTGTTTTTT.

The chain recombines TRBV7-9 with TRBJ2-2, with 7 bases aligning to TRBD1. This CDR3 is 15 amino acids long. The germline V gene encodes CDR1 SEHNR and CDR2 FQNEAQ (reference sequence). Losses at the gene ends were 1 base for V and 2 bases for J; bases not matched to a gene: 1. The CDR3 sequence is CASSLGQGNTGELFF. CDR3 in DNA: TGTGCCAGCAGCTTAGGACAGGGAAACACCGGGGAGCTGTTTTTT.

The chain joins TRBV29-1 to TRBJ2-5; TRBD2 aligns across 7 bases. J lost 4 bases, V lost 4 bases, and 9 bases had no gene match. CDR1 and CDR2 from the germline V gene are SQVTM and ANQGSEA. The CDR3 runs 14 residues. The CDR3 loop reads CSVGGSGMGETQYF. In DNA, the CDR3 is TGCAGCGTTGGAGGAAGCGGGATGGGAGAGACCCAGTACTTC.

This clonotype appeared a few times. The chain recombines TRBV12-3 or TRBV12-4 with TRBJ1-4; a possible D gene is TRBD1 (5 bases). Trimming removed 4 bases at V and 7 bases at J, with 7 bases between. This CDR3 spans 12 amino acids. CDR3 bases: TGTGCCAGCAGTTCCGGGGCTGAAAAACTGTTTTTT. It codes for CASSSGAEKLFF.

This clonotype was found a few times. The V and J genes are TRBV28 and TRBJ2-5; 7 nucleotides align to TRBD1. CDR3 length: 12 amino acids. In germline, CDR1 is MDHEN, CDR2 SYDVKM. J gave up 1 base and V 9 bases, and 2 bases lay outside the gene matches. This CDR3 reads CASRDSQETQYF. The CDR3 DNA is TGTGCCAGTCGGGACAGCCAAGAGACCCAGTACTTC.

This clonotype was detected ten times or more. The CDR3 coding sequence is TGTGCCAGCAGTCCCAGACTAGCGGGCCAAGAGACCCAGTACTTC. Protein sequence: CASSPRLAGQETQYF. The chain uses TRBV28 and TRBJ2-5; the match to TRBD2 covers 10 bases. Germline values: CDR1 MDHEN, CDR2 SYDVKM. This CDR3 is 15 amino acids long. J gave up 1 base and V 5 bases, and 4 bases lay outside the gene matches.

The rearrangement links TRBV6-2 or TRBV6-3 to TRBJ2-3; possibly TRBD1 or TRBD2 for D (5 bases each). Trimming cost V 0 bases and J 2 bases, with 21 bases left between them. Germline V gene lookup returns CDR1 MNHEY and CDR2 SVGEGT. CDR3 length equals 19 residues. CDR3 bases: TGTGCCAGCAGTTACTCGGGGGTGGCTACCCTTGGAGACACAGATACGCAGTATTTT. Its protein product is CASSYSGVATLGDTDTQYF.

A single count supports this clonotype. The chain joins TRBV6-1 to TRBJ1-1, with D perhaps TRBD1 (5 bases). The germline gives CDR1 MNHNS, CDR2 SASEGT. V was trimmed by 5 bases and J by 3 bases, leaving 19 bases between them. The CDR3 is 16 residues long. The CDR3 loop reads CASSQVWGAWYTEAFF. DNA for the CDR3: TGTGCCAGCAGTCAAGTGTGGGGCGCATGGTACACTGAAGCTTTCTTT.

This clonotype was counted ten times or more. The chain has TRBV12-3 or TRBV12-4 and TRBJ1-1; the D is unclear. Trimming took 4 bases from V and 1 from J, leaving 10 bases between them. The CDR3 totals 14 residues. The CDR3 region has the DNA TGTGCCAGCAGTTCGAATCCGCGGAACACTGAAGCTTTCTTT. It specifies CASSSNPRNTEAFF.

This clonotype was observed a few times. The rearrangement links TRBV20-1 to TRBJ2-1, with 10 bases fitting TRBD2. V shed 6 bases and J 2 bases; nucleotides not matched to a gene: 7. The CDR3 covers 15 residues. Germline V CDR1 and CDR2: DFQATT, SNEGSKA (reference sequence). This chain's CDR3 is CSASRSGGAYNEQFF. The CDR3 coding sequence is TGCAGTGCCTCCAGAAGCGGGGGGGCCTACAATGAGCAGTTCTTC.

The chain joins TRBV5-6 to TRBJ2-5; D gene uncertain. In germline, CDR1 is SGHDT, CDR2 YYEEEE. This CDR3 contains 16 residues. The V end was cut by 4 bases, the J end by 1 base, with 17 bases between. CDR3 sequence reads: CASSGPRVEVQETQYF. The CDR3 nucleotides are TGTGCCAGCAGCGGGCCTAGGGTGGAAGTCCAAGAGACCCAGTACTTC.

There are many counts of this clonotype. The V gene is TRBV7-2, the J gene TRBJ2-7; TRBD1 agrees at 8 bases. Germline CDR1 SGHTA, CDR2 FQGNSA. Trimming at V came to 5 bases and at J to 3 bases, leaving 6 bases not matched to a gene. The CDR3 contains 14 residues. The CDR3 sequence: CASSQDRGDYEQYF. CDR3 in DNA: TGTGCCAGCAGCCAAGACAGGGGCGACTACGAGCAGTACTTC.

This sequence joins TRBV3-1 and TRBJ2-3; a weak D match, TRBD1 (5 bases). The ends were cut back, 3 bases at V and 8 bases at J, with 15 bases in the middle. Looked up from germline, CDR1 is LGHDT and CDR2 is YNNKEL (reference sequence). The CDR3 is 14 residues long. CDR3 sequence: CASSQAGKSATQYF. The CDR3 DNA follows: TGTGCCAGCAGCCAGGCAGGGAAATCAGCTACGCAGTATTTT.

The rearrangement joins TRBV12-3 or TRBV12-4 to TRBJ2-3; D is ambiguous. The CDR3 spans 12 residues. Trimming removed 3 bases from V and 7 bases from J, with 8 bases in between. CDR3 nucleotide sequence: TGTGCCAGCAGTTTTGGCTCCCATACGCAGTATTTT. Residues: CASSFGSHTQYF.

The genes are TRBV10-3 and TRBJ1-2; D possibly corresponds to TRBD1 (5 bases). The CDR3 covers 12 residues. Germline V gives CDR1 ENHRY, CDR2 SYGVKD. Trimming left V 2 bases short and J 7 bases short, with 8 bases between. The CDR3 bases are TGTGCCATCAGTGAGACAGGCCTTGGCTACACCTTC. It specifies CAISETGLGYTF.

The chain links TRBV3-1 to TRBJ1-4, with D uncertain. The germline gives CDR1 LGHDT, CDR2 YNNKEL (reference sequence). The CDR3 length is 16 residues. V gave up 2 bases and J gave up 6 bases, with 16 bases separating them. The CDR3 spells CASSQFEGRIDEKLFF. CDR3 in DNA: TGTGCCAGCAGCCAATTTGAAGGTCGGATCGATGAAAAACTGTTTTTT.

The CDR3 DNA follows: TGTGCCAGCAGCGGACACAGGGGAGCAACTGAAGCTTTCTTT. Protein sequence: CASSGHRGATEAFF. The genes are TRBV9 and TRBJ1-1; 7 bases are a match to TRBD1. The CDR3 spans 14 residues. CDR1 is SGDLS and CDR2 is YYNGEE in the germline V gene. V trimming: 3 bases; J trimming: 5 bases; junction bases outside the gene matches: 7.

The rearrangement links TRBV18 to TRBJ2-5; the D gene could be TRBD1 or TRBD2 (5 bases each). The V end was cut by 3 bases, the J end by 5 bases, with 7 bases between. The CDR3 sequence is 12 residues long. Germline V CDR1 and CDR2: KGHSH, LQKENI. CDR3 loop: CASSPREETQYF. The CDR3, as DNA: TGTGCCAGCTCACCCAGGGAGGAGACCCAGTACTTC.

In its sample, this clonotype was seen a few times. The chain couples TRBV29-1 to TRBJ2-7; a possible D gene is TRBD1 (6 bases). Germline V gene data show CDR1 as SQVTM and CDR2 as ANQGSEA. V dropped 5 bases and J dropped 2 bases, with 7 bases sitting between them. The CDR3 is 11 residues long. For the CDR3, the DNA is TGCAGCGTTTGGACAGCCTACGAGCAGTACTTC. Translation gives CSVWTAYEQYF.

This clonotype was found a few times. CDR3 sequence: CASTPGQGFYNEQFF. As DNA, the CDR3 is TGTGCCAGCACCCCGGGACAGGGGTTCTACAATGAGCAGTTCTTC. The J gene is TRBJ2-1, the V gene TRBV7-8, with 10 bases identical to TRBD1. Germline CDR1 and CDR2: SGHVS and FQNEAQ. The CDR3 runs 15 residues. Germline trimming cut 7 bases from V and 3 bases from J; bases unmatched to any gene: 6. The full variable domain, its missing parts supplied by reference TRBV7-8 and TRBJ2-1, is GAGVSQSPRYKVAKRGQDVALRCDPISGHVSLFWYQQALGQGPEFLTYFQNEAQLDKSGLPSDRFFAERPEGSVSTLKIQRTQQEDSAVYLCASTPGQGFYNEQFFGPGTRLTVL.

This clonotype was seen once. The genes are TRBV12-3 or TRBV12-4 and TRBJ2-7, with TRBD1 matching 8 bases. This CDR3 has 14 residues. Trimming removed 3 bases from V and 3 bases from J; junction bases left unmatched: 4. CDR3 DNA sequence: TGTGCCAGCAGTTTTGGACAGGGAGGCTACGAGCAGTACTTC. Protein: CASSFGQGGYEQYF.

The genes are TRBV5-1 and TRBJ2-1, with a possible D match to TRBD2 (6 bases). The CDR3 runs 15 residues. The germline V gene has CDR1 SGHRS and CDR2 YFSETQ. V dropped 4 bases and J dropped 2 bases, with 13 bases sitting between them. CDR3 coding DNA: TGCGCCAGCAGCGGAGTGGGGGAGGCCTACAATGAGCAGTTCTTC. This sequence encodes CASSGVGEAYNEQFF.

Many counts were recorded for this clonotype. This chain joins TRBV28 and TRBJ2-5, with D unclear. Germline-derived CDR1 and CDR2 are MDHEN and SYDVKM. The CDR3 is 13 amino acids. With 7 bases removed from V and 2 bases from J, the gap between germline ends came to 11 bases. The CDR3 sequence: CASIKLGQETQYF. Here the CDR3 DNA reads TGTGCCAGCATTAAGTTAGGACAAGAGACCCAGTACTTC.